The 23 T cell receptor beta chains reported below all come from one sample, sequenced in a study of post-analysis software for immune sequencing data. Study-level results: When patients were compared with controls, about five TRBV segments were more frequent, TRBV5-6, TRBV5-1 and TRBV20-1 among them.

TCR beta libraries were prepared from cDNA with unique molecular identifiers. Each CDR3 protein gets one entry after TCRdb re-called the PCR reads with MiXCR. The sample holds some 690,000 distinct CDR3 sequences; approximately 60% are singletons and the top ten take about 11%. For these receptors, no antigen is known. The sample was blood. These receptors were taken from a girl under 10 years old with multiple sclerosis.

CDR3 residues: CASVADGTGSYEQYF. CDR3 DNA sequence: TGCGCCAGCGTGGCCGACGGGACAGGGTCCTACGAGCAGTACTTC. The rearrangement uses TRBV5-1 and TRBJ2-7; TRBD1 matches at 9 bases. Trimming cost V 7 bases and J 1 base; bases outside gene matches: 9. The CDR3 is made up of 15 amino acids. CDR1 and CDR2 from the germline V gene are SGHRS and YFSETQ.

This clonotype appeared once. This chain links TRBV12-5 with TRBJ2-3; weak D call: TRBD2 (5 bases). The CDR3 runs to 15 residues. Trimming took 0 bases from V and 4 from J, leaving 11 bases between them. Germline V gene sequence: CDR1 LGHNT, CDR2 FRNRAP. The CDR3 reads CASGLVLGVADTQYF. DNA of the CDR3: TGTGCTAGTGGTTTGGTACTCGGGGTTGCAGATACGCAGTATTTT. The whole variable domain, filled in from reference TRBV12-5 and TRBJ2-3, reads DARVTQTPRHKVTEMGQEVTMRCQPILGHNTVFWYRQTMMQGLELLAYFRNRAPLDDSGMPKDRFSAEMPDATLATLKIQPSEPRDSAVYFCASGLVLGVADTQYFGPGTRLTVL.

This clonotype was observed a few times. The chain employs TRBV12-3 or TRBV12-4 and TRBJ1-1; D is uncertain. This CDR3 comprises 10 residues. The V end lost 5 bases, the J end lost 11 bases, and 9 bases lay between the germline ends. Written as DNA, the CDR3 is TGTGCCAGCAGTGTCGCTGGGGCTTTCTTT. Translation: CASSVAGAFF.

In this sample, this clonotype turned up a few times. This rearrangement joins TRBV10-2 to TRBJ2-1; D could derive from TRBD1 or TRBD2 (5 bases each). This CDR3 is 15 amino acids long. V was clipped by 2 bases and J by 8 bases, with 16 bases between them. The germline V gene encodes CDR1 WSHSY and CDR2 SAAADI. The CDR3 spells CASSETRDVLDEQFF. DNA of the CDR3: TGCGCCAGCAGTGAGACCAGGGACGTCCTTGATGAGCAGTTCTTC.

The chain is built from TRBV7-9 and TRBJ1-1; D might be TRBD1 (5 bases). The CDR3 is made up of 19 amino acids. Deletions cut 1 base from V and 1 base from J, with 22 bases between. Germline V gene lookup returns CDR1 SEHNR and CDR2 FQNEAQ (reference sequence). CDR3: CASSLGWGGDGETNTEAFF. For the CDR3, the DNA is TGTGCCAGCAGCTTAGGGTGGGGTGGGGACGGCGAGACGAACACTGAAGCTTTCTTT. Complete variable domain (other parts from reference TRBV7-9 and TRBJ1-1): DTGVSQNPRHKITKRGQNVTFRCDPISEHNRLYWYRQTLGQGPEFLTYFQNEAQLEKSRLLSDRFSAERPKGSFSTLEIQRTEQGDSAMYLCASSLGWGGDGETNTEAFFGQGTRLTVV.

This chain uses TRBV29-1 with TRBJ1-6; weak D call: TRBD1 (5 bases). Per the germline V gene, CDR1 is SQVTM and CDR2 is ANQGSEA. V lost 7 bases and J 7 bases, leaving 14 bases between the germline ends. This CDR3 is built from 13 residues. The CDR3 reads CSAAGGENSPLHF. For the CDR3, the DNA is TGCAGCGCGGCCGGGGGGGAAAATTCACCCCTCCACTTT. Combining the CDR3 with reference TRBV29-1 and TRBJ1-6 gives the whole variable domain SAVISQKPSRDICQRGTSLTIQCQVDSQVTMMFWYRQQPGQSLTLIATANQGSEATYESGFVIDKFPISRPNLTFSTLTVSNMSPEDSSIYLCSAAGGENSPLHFGNGTRLTVT.

This clonotype was seen only a few times. V gene TRBV20-1 combines with J gene TRBJ2-7, with no clear D. This CDR3 is built from 15 residues. The V end lost 4 bases, the J end lost 1 base, and 17 bases lay between the germline ends. Germline CDR1 DFQATT, CDR2 SNEGSKA (reference sequence). The CDR3 loop is CSAIPWTDRSYEQYF. The DNA for the CDR3 is TGCAGTGCTATACCGTGGACGGATCGGTCCTACGAGCAGTACTTC.

The chain couples TRBV5-6 to TRBJ1-1, with 8 bases fitting TRBD1. Germline CDR1 is SGHDT and CDR2 is YYEEEE. Losses at the gene ends were 3 bases for V and 5 bases for J; bases not matched to a gene: 9. The CDR3 runs 15 residues. The CDR3 DNA reads TGTGCCAGCAGCTCTATCCGGACAGGGAGGACTGAAGCTTTCTTT. Its protein product is CASSSIRTGRTEAFF.

This clonotype was counted at least ten times. The chain employs TRBV5-1 and TRBJ1-2; D is possibly TRBD1 (6 bases). The ends were cut back, 2 bases at V and 8 bases at J, with 13 bases in the middle. CDR1 and CDR2 from the germline V gene are SGHRS and YFSETQ. CDR3 length: 13 amino acids. The CDR3 is CASSLRDNWGYTF. CDR3 in DNA: TGCGCCAGCAGCTTAAGGGACAATTGGGGCTACACCTTC. The full variable domain, rest sourced from reference TRBV5-1 and TRBJ1-2, is KAGVTQTPRYLIKTRGQQVTLSCSPISGHRSVSWYQQTPGQGLQFLFEYFSETQRNKGNFPGRFSGRQFSNSRSEMNVSTLELGDSALYLCASSLRDNWGYTFGSGTRLTVV.

Only a few counts were recorded for this clonotype. The genes are TRBV7-9 and TRBJ2-6, with a weak D call TRBD2 (5 bases). This CDR3 is built from 16 residues. V was cut by 5 bases and J by 0 bases, with 11 bases left in between. Germline V gene data show CDR1 as SEHNR and CDR2 as FQNEAQ (reference sequence). CDR3 DNA sequence: TGTGCCAGCAGCGCTCCCCGGGACTCTGGGGCCAACGTCCTGACTTTC. Translation: CASSAPRDSGANVLTF.

The sample holds a few counts of this clonotype. The junction departs from germline at one end; a sequencing error may be responsible. The chain has TRBV2 and TRBJ1-5, with D uncertain. From germline, CDR1 is SNHLY and CDR2 FYNNEI. This CDR3 comprises 15 residues. The CDR3 sequence is CASRMDGLSNQPQHF. The CDR3 bases are TGTGCTAGCAGGATGGACGGGCTTAGCAATCAGCCCCAGCATTTT.

This clonotype was seen a few times. The rearrangement joins TRBV29-1 to TRBJ2-7; 9 bases fit TRBD2. CDR3 length equals 14 residues. V was clipped by 1 base and J by 6 bases; unmatched bases: 7. Germline V gene sequence: CDR1 SQVTM, CDR2 ANQGSEA. This CDR3 is CSVEGLAVEGEQYF. The CDR3 DNA sequence: TGCAGCGTTGAAGGACTAGCGGTAGAGGGCGAGCAGTACTTC.

The gene calls are TRBV7-2 and TRBJ2-7; 8 positions agree with TRBD1. The tail of the sequence fits TRBJ2-5 better, so the J call may be wrong. Germline CDR1 is SGHTA and CDR2 is FQGNSA. CDR3 size: 14 residues. The CDR3 loop reads CASSRQGAPETQYF. The CDR3 nucleotides are TGTGCCAGCAGCCGCCAGGGGGCGCCGGAGACCCAGTACTTC.

The chain combines TRBV6-2 or TRBV6-3 with TRBJ2-1; 8 bases line up with TRBD2. CDR3 length equals 13 residues. CDR1 and CDR2 from the germline V gene are MNHEY and SVGEGT. V lost 8 bases, J lost 3 bases, and 3 bases stayed unmatched. CDR3 sequence reads: CASLREGYNEQFF. CDR3 sequence (DNA): TGTGCCAGCCTACGGGAGGGCTACAATGAGCAGTTCTTC.

This sequence joins TRBV27 and TRBJ1-5; D is unclear. CDR1 MNHEY and CDR2 SMNVEV come from the germline V gene (reference sequence). The V end was cut by 2 bases, the J end by 4 bases, with 12 bases between. This CDR3 is built from 15 residues. CDR3 bases: TGTGCCAGCAGTTTACTGACTGGCCCAAATCAGCCCCAGCATTTT. Protein sequence: CASSLLTGPNQPQHF.

The V call is TRBV4-3, the J call TRBJ2-3, with D possibly matching TRBD2 (7 bases). The V gene lost 1 base and the J gene lost 1 base, with 12 bases spanning the gap. Germline V gene data show CDR1 as LGHNA and CDR2 as YSLEER. This CDR3 contains 16 residues. The CDR3 loop reads CASSQAGGARTDTQYF. CDR3 DNA sequence: TGCGCCAGCAGCCAAGCTGGGGGGGCTCGCACAGATACGCAGTATTTT.

V and J are TRBV3-1 and TRBJ2-1, with a tentative D call TRBD1 (7 bases). Per the germline V gene, CDR1 is LGHDT and CDR2 is YNNKEL (reference sequence). V was clipped by 4 bases and J by 6 bases, with 16 bases between them. CDR3 size: 15 residues. The CDR3 sequence is CASSLAGQSPNEQFF. CDR3 sequence (DNA): TGTGCCAGCAGCCTGGCGGGACAGAGCCCCAATGAGCAGTTCTTC.

The V call is TRBV4-2, the J call TRBJ2-3, with a possible D match to TRBD1 (6 bases). The CDR3 loop spans 15 amino acids. Germline lookup yields CDR1 LGHNA and CDR2 YNFKEQ. Trimming cost V 3 bases and J 5 bases, with 15 bases left between them. The CDR3 region has the DNA TGTGCCAGCAGCCAGGTCAGGGAAGGGGGAGATACGCAGTATTTT. It is translated as CASSQVREGGDTQYF.

J is TRBJ2-1 and V is TRBV20-1; no reliable D call. The germline V and J ends were trimmed by 2 bases and 6 bases, with 8 bases remaining between them. Germline-derived CDR1 and CDR2 are DFQATT and SNEGSKA (reference sequence). This CDR3 region has 12 residues. The CDR3 loop reads CSARLVGNEQFF. The CDR3, as DNA: TGCAGTGCTAGACTAGTAGGCAATGAGCAGTTCTTC.

The chain couples TRBV20-1 to TRBJ2-4; D may be TRBD1 or TRBD2 (5 bases each). V lost 1 base and J lost 8, with 18 bases in between. The CDR3 covers 15 residues. Germline values: CDR1 DFQATT, CDR2 SNEGSKA (reference sequence). This CDR3 reads CSARGGRSEADIQYF. CDR3 DNA: TGCAGTGCTAGAGGGGGACGCAGTGAGGCCGACATTCAGTACTTC.

The V and J genes are TRBV2 and TRBJ1-2, with TRBD1 matching over 7 bases. From germline, CDR1 is SNHLY and CDR2 FYNNEI. This CDR3 is built from 16 residues. The V gene end was trimmed by 6 bases and the J gene end by 4 bases; junction bases not matched to a gene: 14. The CDR3 region is CASRDRASSSGYGYTF. CDR3 DNA: TGTGCCAGCAGAGACAGGGCGTCTTCTTCGGGCTATGGCTACACCTTC.

The chain is built from TRBV20-1 and TRBJ2-5; 8 nucleotides match TRBD2. Per the germline V gene, CDR1 is DFQATT and CDR2 is SNEGSKA (reference sequence). This CDR3 is 15 amino acids long. Losses at the gene ends were 7 bases for V and 5 bases for J; bases not matched to a gene: 15. CDR3 residues: CSGNDAGGGGETQYF. The CDR3 bases are TGCAGTGGCAACGATGCGGGAGGAGGAGGGGAGACCCAGTACTTC.

The gene calls are TRBV20-1 and TRBJ1-1; D perhaps matches TRBD1 (5 bases). Trimming shortened V by 5 bases and J by 0 bases, and 13 bases separated the two germline ends. Germline lookup yields CDR1 DFQATT and CDR2 SNEGSKA (reference sequence). The CDR3 totals 14 residues. The CDR3 DNA reads TGCAGTGCTTCAAGACAGCCTATGAACACTGAAGCTTTCTTT. This sequence encodes CSASRQPMNTEAFF.